The 13 T cell receptor beta chains presented below share a single source sample, sequenced in a study of blood T cells in healthy people across ages. Sample-barcoded 5' priming and a J-beta primer mix drove a second PCR of roughly 6 to 12 cycles. TCRdb re-called the 5' RACE reads through MiXCR, storing one row per CDR3 protein. The sample includes 1.5 million or so distinct CDR3 sequences, approximately 42% of them seen just once. Sequencing used blood. The receptor set was obtained from a woman between 18 and 29 years old in good health.

Comment on this clonotype: The junction does not match germline at one end; this may be a read error. The chain combines TRBV7-9 with TRBJ1-1, with D possibly being TRBD1 (5 bases). This CDR3 region has 14 residues. Germline loops: CDR1 SEHNR, CDR2 FQNEAQ (reference sequence). Written as DNA, the CDR3 is TGTGCCAGCAGGTCTAGCCTGGACAAACCTGAAGCTTTATTT. It yields the protein CASRSSLDKPEALF.

The sample holds one count of this clonotype. CDR3 bases: TGCAGTGTCTCAAGGACTAGCGACAACACCGGGGAGCTGTTTTTT. This sequence encodes CSVSRTSDNTGELFF. The rearrangement links TRBV20-1 to TRBJ2-2, with TRBD2 matching over 9 bases. Germline V gives CDR1 DFQATT, CDR2 SNEGSKA (reference sequence). V shed 7 bases, J shed 2 bases, and the junction held 8 bases outside the gene matches. This CDR3 is built from 15 residues.

This chain joins TRBV6-5 and TRBJ2-5, with TRBD1 matching over 10 bases. V lost 5 bases, J lost 11 bases, and 17 bases stayed unmatched. Germline V gives CDR1 MNHEY, CDR2 SVGAGI. This CDR3 is 16 amino acids long. In DNA, the CDR3 is TGTGCCAGCAGTCTGGCCGGGACAGGGGTGTCCTACAAGCAGTACTTC. This sequence encodes CASSLAGTGVSYKQYF.

This clonotype has just a few counts. The chain joins TRBV5-1 to TRBJ2-2, with 8 bases that match TRBD2. The CDR3 contains 18 residues. Germline CDR1 SGHRS, CDR2 YFSETQ. V lost 4 bases and J lost 2; bases outside the gene matches: 13. CDR3 loop: CASSTGWIAGRNTGELFF. As DNA, the CDR3 is TGCGCCAGCAGCACCGGGTGGATAGCGGGGCGAAACACCGGGGAGCTGTTTTTT.

This clonotype was found many times. The chain employs TRBV20-1 and TRBJ2-1; D is undetermined. Per germline, CDR1 DFQATT and CDR2 SNEGSKA (reference sequence). V lost 0 bases to trimming and J lost 0 bases, with 9 bases between them. The CDR3 length is 15 residues. The CDR3 reads CSARDLESSYNEQFF. Written as DNA, the CDR3 is TGCAGTGCTAGAGATCTCGAGAGCTCCTACAATGAGCAGTTCTTC.

For the CDR3, the DNA is TGCAGTCAGGCGGAGGACCGGGAGCAGTTCTTC. It yields the protein CSQAEDREQFF. The rearrangement links TRBV20-1 to TRBJ2-1; maybe TRBD2 (5 bases). The CDR3 has 11 amino acids. The V and J ends lost 8 bases and 10 bases respectively, with 15 bases between them. Germline V gives CDR1 DFQATT, CDR2 SNEGSKA (reference sequence).

V usage is TRBV7-2 and J usage is TRBJ1-2, with no clear D. The CDR3 runs 15 residues. Germline-derived CDR1 and CDR2 are SGHTA and FQGNSA. Trimming stripped 5 bases from V and 2 bases from J, with 15 bases between. CDR3 protein: CASSHLGQPNYGYTF. The CDR3 nucleotides read TGTGCCAGCAGCCATCTCGGGCAACCAAACTATGGCTACACCTTC.

This chain joins TRBV12-3 or TRBV12-4 and TRBJ2-1, with D uncertain. Deletions cut 5 bases from V and 9 bases from J, with 8 bases between. The CDR3 runs 11 residues. This CDR3 is CASSPYGEQFF. The CDR3 nucleotides read TGTGCCAGCAGTCCTTACGGTGAGCAGTTCTTC.

The V and J genes are TRBV12-3 or TRBV12-4 and TRBJ2-1; 7 nucleotides line up with TRBD1. CDR3 size: 15 residues. The V segment lost 6 bases and the J segment 1 base; nucleotides outside the gene matches: 6. The CDR3 loop is CASRAGQVSYNEQFF. CDR3 DNA sequence: TGTGCCAGCAGGGCCGGACAGGTGTCCTACAATGAGCAGTTCTTC.

This chain connects TRBV7-9 to TRBJ1-2; 9 nucleotides align to TRBD1. There are 14 residues in the CDR3. After removal of 1 base from V and 4 bases from J, the junction contained 1 base not matched to a gene. Germline lookup yields CDR1 SEHNR and CDR2 FQNEAQ (reference sequence). CDR3 amino acids: CASSLVQGAYGYTF. The DNA of the CDR3 is TGTGCCAGCAGCTTAGTACAGGGGGCCTATGGCTACACCTTC.

This clonotype was picked up many times. The rearrangement uses TRBV2 and TRBJ1-2; a weak D match, TRBD1 (6 bases). The CDR3 totals 14 residues. Germline CDR1 reads SNHLY; CDR2 reads FYNNEI. Trimming removed 6 bases from V and 3 bases from J, with 14 bases in between. CDR3 nucleotides: TGTGCCAGCAGCTCGGCCAGGGGTGACTATGGCTACACCTTC. Translated, it gives CASSSARGDYGYTF.

This chain links TRBV20-1 with TRBJ2-5; tentatively, D is TRBD1 (5 bases). Germline V lookup: CDR1 DFQATT, CDR2 SNEGSKA (reference sequence). Trimming removed 0 bases at V and 1 base at J, with 15 bases between. The CDR3 consists of 16 residues. Here the CDR3 reads CSARDIQDISQETQYF. The CDR3 DNA reads as TGCAGTGCTAGAGATATACAGGATATCTCCCAAGAGACCCAGTACTTC.

The chain employs TRBV5-1 and TRBJ1-1, with 7 positions matching TRBD1. Germline V lookup: CDR1 SGHRS, CDR2 YFSETQ. The V gene end was trimmed by 0 bases and the J gene end by 11 bases; junction bases not matched to a gene: 7. CDR3 size: 13 residues. The CDR3 sequence: CASSLGQGDGAFF. CDR3 in DNA: TGCGCCAGCAGCTTGGGACAGGGAGACGGCGCTTTCTTT.